The entry below gives a single T cell receptor beta chain sequence along with its context. Its antigen is unidentified. 60 Vbeta and 13 Jbeta primers were used in PCR. Repertoires were generated with immunoSEQ multiplex PCR, while TCRdb's copy carries only in-frame clones and drops some. The table lists 150,000 to 200,000 clones, 65% to 80% of them singletons. The trim removed 1 base at V and 6 bases at J, leaving 4 bases unmatched. Germline V gives CDR1 MNHNS, CDR2 SASEGT. This CDR3 is 14 amino acids long. This entry comes from a study of cytomegalovirus exposure and HLA in healthy donors. Overall study findings and caveats: Immune exposure was documented only through CMV serostatus. Fewer than 20,000 TCR beta sequences were associated with HLA alleles at 0.05 false discovery rate in a later analysis.

The chain recombines TRBV6-1 with TRBJ1-2, with 8 bases matching TRBD1. Sequencing input: PBMCs. This TCR came from a woman in her thirties or forties in good health and CMV-seronegative. In DNA, the CDR3 is TGTGCCAGCAGTGAAGTAAACAGGGGGGATGGCTACACCTTC. Amino acids: CASSEVNRGDGYTF.